This T cell receptor beta chain was identified during a study of immune characterization of retroperitoneal liposarcoma. MiXCR, applied by TCRdb to the PCR reads, yields one record per CDR3 protein. The table lists under 11,000 distinct CDR3 sequences, 25% to 30% of them singletons. This CDR3 region has 13 residues. The V gene's germline CDR1 is MNHNS and CDR2 SASEGT. The J gene is TRBJ2-1, the V gene TRBV6-1, with a possible D match to TRBD2 (6 bases). The tail of the sequence fits TRBJ2-7 better, so the J call may be wrong. The TCR originated in a male donor with retroperitoneal liposarcoma. The sequencing input was tumor tissue. The CDR3 DNA follows: TGTGCCAGCAGTTACGCGGGGACCTACGAGCAGTACTTC. It translates to CASSYAGTYEQYF.